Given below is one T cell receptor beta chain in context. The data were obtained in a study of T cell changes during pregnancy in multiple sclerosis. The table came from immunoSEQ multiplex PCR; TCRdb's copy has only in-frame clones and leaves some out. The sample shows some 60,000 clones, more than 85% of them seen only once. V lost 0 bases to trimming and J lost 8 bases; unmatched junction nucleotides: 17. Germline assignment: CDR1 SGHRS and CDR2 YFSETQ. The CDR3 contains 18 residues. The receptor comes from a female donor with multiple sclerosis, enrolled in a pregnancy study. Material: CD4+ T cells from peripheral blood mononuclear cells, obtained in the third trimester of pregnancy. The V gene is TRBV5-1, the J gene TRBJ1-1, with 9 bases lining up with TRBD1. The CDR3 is CASSLVPGTGYPIREAFF. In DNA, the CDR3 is TGCGCCAGCAGCTTGGTGCCCGGGACAGGGTACCCAATAAGAGAAGCTTTCTTT.